This T cell receptor (beta chain) came from a study of blood T cell repertoires in COVID-19. Study-level information: Specimens from acute and convalescent COVID-19 originated in the United States, Italy and Spain. Sample material is recorded as cDNA or gDNA derived from T cells, B-cell-depleted T cells, or PBMCs.

Germline CDR1 SNHLY, CDR2 FYNNEI. This CDR3 contains 12 residues. In the study's own analysis: Counts of nucleated cells, estimated from reference gene primer amplification, were obtained. Repertoires were generated with immunoSEQ multiplex PCR, while TCRdb's copy carries only in-frame clones and drops some. V and J calls and clone size are copied from that table; D and trimming were computed from the DNA. The sample records fewer than 300,000 clones, around 87% being singletons. Turning to this clone: An end of the junction does not agree with germline; a read error may underlie this.

The V gene is TRBV2, the J gene TRBJ1-5; 9 bases fit TRBD1. The TCR originated in a woman between 50 and 59 years old with acute or convalescent COVID-19. Sequenced sample: peripheral blood. CDR3 coding DNA: TGTGCCAGCACCGAGGGACAGGGACTACAAAATTTT. It yields the protein CASTEGQGLQNF.